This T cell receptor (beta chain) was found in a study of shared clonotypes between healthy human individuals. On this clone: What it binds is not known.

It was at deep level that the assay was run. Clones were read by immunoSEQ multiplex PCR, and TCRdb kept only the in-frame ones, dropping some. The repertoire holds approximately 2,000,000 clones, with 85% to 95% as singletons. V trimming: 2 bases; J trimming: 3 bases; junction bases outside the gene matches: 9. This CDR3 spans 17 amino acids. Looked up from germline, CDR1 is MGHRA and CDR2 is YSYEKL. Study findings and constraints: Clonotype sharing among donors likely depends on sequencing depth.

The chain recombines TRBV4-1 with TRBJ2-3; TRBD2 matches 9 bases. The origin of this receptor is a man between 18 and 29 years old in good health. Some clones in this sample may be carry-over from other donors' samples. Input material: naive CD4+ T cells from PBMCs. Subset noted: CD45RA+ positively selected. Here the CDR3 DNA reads TGCGCCAGCAGCCAAATAAGCGGGAGGCCGGGGACAGATACGCAGTATTTT. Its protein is CASSQISGRPGTDTQYF.